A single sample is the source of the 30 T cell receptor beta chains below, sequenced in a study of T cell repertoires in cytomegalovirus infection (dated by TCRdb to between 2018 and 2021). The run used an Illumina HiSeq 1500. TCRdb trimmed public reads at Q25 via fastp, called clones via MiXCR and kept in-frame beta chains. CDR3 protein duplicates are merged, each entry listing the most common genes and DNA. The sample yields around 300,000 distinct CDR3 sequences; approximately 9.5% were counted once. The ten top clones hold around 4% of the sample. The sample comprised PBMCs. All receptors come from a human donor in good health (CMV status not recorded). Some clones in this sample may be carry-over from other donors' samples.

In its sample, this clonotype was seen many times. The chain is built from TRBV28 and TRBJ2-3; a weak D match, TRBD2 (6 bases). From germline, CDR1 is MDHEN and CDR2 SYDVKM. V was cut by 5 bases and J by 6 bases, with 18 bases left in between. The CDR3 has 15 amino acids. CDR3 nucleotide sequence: TGTGCCAGCAGTGCGGGACTCAACGGTTTGGATACGCAGTATTTT. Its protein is CASSAGLNGLDTQYF.

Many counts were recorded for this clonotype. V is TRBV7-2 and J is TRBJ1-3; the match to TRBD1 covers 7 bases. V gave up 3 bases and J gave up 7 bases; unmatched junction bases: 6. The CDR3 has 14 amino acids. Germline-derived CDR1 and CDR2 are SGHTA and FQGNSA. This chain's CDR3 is CASSLGQLPNTIYF. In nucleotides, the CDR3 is TGTGCCAGCAGCTTGGGACAGCTTCCCAACACCATATATTTT.

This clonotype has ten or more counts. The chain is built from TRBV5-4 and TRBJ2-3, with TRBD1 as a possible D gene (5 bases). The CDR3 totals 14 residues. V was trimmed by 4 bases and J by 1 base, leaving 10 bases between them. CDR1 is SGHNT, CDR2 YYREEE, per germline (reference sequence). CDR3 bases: TGTGCCAGCAGCCGCACACAGGGCACAGATACGCAGTATTTT. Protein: CASSRTQGTDTQYF. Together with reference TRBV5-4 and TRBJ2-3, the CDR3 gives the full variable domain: ETGVTQSPTHLIKTRGQQVTLRCSSQSGHNTVSWYQQALGQGPQFIFQYYREEENGRGNFPPRFSGLQFPNYSSELNVNALELDDSALYLCASSRTQGTDTQYFGPGTRLTVL.

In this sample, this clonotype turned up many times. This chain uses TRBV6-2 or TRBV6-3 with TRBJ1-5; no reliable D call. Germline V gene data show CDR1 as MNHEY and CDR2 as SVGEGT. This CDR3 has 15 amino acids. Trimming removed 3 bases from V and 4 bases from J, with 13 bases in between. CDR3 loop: CASSYQSVSNQPQHF. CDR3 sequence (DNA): TGTGCCAGCAGTTATCAGTCAGTTAGTAATCAGCCCCAGCATTTT.

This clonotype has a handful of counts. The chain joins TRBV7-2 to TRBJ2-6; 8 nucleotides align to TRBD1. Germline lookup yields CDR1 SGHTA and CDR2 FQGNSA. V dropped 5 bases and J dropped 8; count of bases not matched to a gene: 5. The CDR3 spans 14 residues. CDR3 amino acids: CASSTRTGPNVLTF. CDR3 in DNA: TGTGCCAGCAGCACACGGACAGGGCCCAACGTCCTGACTTTC.

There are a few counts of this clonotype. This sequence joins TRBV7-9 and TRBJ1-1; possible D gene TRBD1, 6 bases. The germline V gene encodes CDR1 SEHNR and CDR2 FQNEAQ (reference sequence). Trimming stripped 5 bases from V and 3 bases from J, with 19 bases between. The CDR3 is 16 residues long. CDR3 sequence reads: CASSVQGRVADTEAFF. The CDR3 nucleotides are TGTGCCAGCAGCGTACAGGGACGCGTCGCGGACACTGAAGCTTTCTTT.

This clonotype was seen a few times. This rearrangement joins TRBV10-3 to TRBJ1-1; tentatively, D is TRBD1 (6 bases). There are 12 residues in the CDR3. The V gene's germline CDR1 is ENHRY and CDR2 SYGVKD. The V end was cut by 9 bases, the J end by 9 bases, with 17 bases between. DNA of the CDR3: TGTGCCATGGGAGATCAGGGGCGTCAAGCTTTCTTT. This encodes CAMGDQGRQAFF.

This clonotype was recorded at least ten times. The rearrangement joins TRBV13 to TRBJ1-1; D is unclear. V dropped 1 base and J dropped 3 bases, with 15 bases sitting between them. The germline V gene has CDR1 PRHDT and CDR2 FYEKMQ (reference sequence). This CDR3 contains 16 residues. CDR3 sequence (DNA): TGTGCCAGCAGCTTAGTGAGGGCCCGGACGGACACTGAAGCTTTCTTT. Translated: CASSLVRARTDTEAFF.

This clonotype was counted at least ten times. CDR3: CASSFGGRGDQPQHF. The CDR3 bases are TGTGCCAGCAGCTTTGGCGGGCGCGGGGATCAGCCCCAGCATTTT. The genes are TRBV7-2 and TRBJ1-5; D uncertain. The CDR3 contains 15 residues. V dropped 3 bases and J dropped 5 bases, with 14 bases sitting between them. Germline-derived CDR1 and CDR2 are SGHTA and FQGNSA.

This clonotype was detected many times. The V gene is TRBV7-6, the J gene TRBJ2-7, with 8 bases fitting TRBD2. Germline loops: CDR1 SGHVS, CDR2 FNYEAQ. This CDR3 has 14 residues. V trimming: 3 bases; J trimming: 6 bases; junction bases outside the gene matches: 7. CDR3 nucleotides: TGTGCCAGCAGCTTTGGGCAGGGACTAGGCGAGCAGTACTTC. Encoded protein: CASSFGQGLGEQYF.

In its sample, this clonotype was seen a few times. CDR3 coding DNA: TGCGCCAGCAGCTTGGCCATGAACTCATCTAATGAGCAGTTCTTC. Translation: CASSLAMNSSNEQFF. The rearrangement uses TRBV5-1 and TRBJ2-1; no clear D gene. The CDR3 extends over 15 amino acids. The germline V gene has CDR1 SGHRS and CDR2 YFSETQ. The germline V and J ends were trimmed by 0 bases and 7 bases, with 14 bases remaining between them.

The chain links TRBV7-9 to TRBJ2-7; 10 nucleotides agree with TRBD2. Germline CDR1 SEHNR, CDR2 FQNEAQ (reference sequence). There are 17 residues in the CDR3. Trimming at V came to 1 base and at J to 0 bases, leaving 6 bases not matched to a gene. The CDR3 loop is CASSLVIAGGPSYEQYF. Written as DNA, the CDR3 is TGTGCCAGCAGCTTAGTGATAGCGGGAGGCCCCTCCTACGAGCAGTACTTC.

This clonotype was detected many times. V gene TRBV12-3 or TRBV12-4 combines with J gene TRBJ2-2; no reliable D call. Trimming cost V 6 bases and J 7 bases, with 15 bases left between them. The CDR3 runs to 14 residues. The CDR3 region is CASSQTPGGGELFF. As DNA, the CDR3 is TGTGCCAGCAGCCAGACTCCGGGCGGCGGGGAGCTGTTTTTT.

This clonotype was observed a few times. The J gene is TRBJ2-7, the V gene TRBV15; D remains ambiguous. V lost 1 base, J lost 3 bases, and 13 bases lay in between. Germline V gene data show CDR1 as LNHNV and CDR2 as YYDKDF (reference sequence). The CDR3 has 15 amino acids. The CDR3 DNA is TGTGCCACCAGCAGAGGGACCGTGGCCCTCTACGAGCAGTACTTC. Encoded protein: CATSRGTVALYEQYF. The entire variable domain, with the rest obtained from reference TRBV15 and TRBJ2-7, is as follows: DAMVIQNPRYQVTQFGKPVTLSCSQTLNHNVMYWYQQKSSQAPKLLFHYYDKDFNNEADTPDNFQSRRPNTSFCFLDIRSPGLGDTAMYLCATSRGTVALYEQYFGPGTRLTVT.

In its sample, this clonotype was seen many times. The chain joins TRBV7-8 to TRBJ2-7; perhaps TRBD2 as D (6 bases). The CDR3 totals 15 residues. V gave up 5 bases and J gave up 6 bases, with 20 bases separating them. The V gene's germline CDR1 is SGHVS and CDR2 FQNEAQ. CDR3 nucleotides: TGTGCCAGCAGCCCCTCGTTGGCCCCCGGGGGCGAGCAGTACTTC. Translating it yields CASSPSLAPGGEQYF.

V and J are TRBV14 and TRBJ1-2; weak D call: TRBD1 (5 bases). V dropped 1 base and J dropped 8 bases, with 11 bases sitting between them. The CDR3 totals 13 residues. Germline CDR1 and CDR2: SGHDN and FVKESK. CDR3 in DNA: TGTGCCAGCAGCCAAGCAGGGAGAGGAGGCTACACCTTC. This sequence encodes CASSQAGRGGYTF. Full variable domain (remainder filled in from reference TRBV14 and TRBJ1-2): EAGVTQFPSHSVIEKGQTVTLRCDPISGHDNLYWYRRVMGKEIKFLLHFVKESKQDESGMPNNRFLAERTGGTYSTLKVQPAELEDSGVYFCASSQAGRGGYTFGSGTRLTVV.

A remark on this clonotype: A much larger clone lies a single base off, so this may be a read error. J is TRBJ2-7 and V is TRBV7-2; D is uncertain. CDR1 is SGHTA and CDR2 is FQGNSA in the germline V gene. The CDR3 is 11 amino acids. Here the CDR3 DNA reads TGTGCCGGCAGCTTAATCTACGAGCAGTACTTC. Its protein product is CAGSLIYEQYF.

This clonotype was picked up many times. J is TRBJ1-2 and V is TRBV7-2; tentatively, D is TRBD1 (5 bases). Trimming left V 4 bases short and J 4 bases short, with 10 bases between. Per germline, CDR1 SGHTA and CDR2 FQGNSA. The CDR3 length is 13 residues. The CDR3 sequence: CASSSTAIYGYTF. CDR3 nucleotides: TGTGCCAGCAGCTCGACAGCAATCTATGGCTACACCTTC.

The CDR3 DNA follows: TGTGCCAGCAGCTCTCAGCGGGGGGGGATGACAAATGATGAGCAGTTCTTC. This translates into CASSSQRGGMTNDEQFF. This chain links TRBV7-2 with TRBJ2-1; 10 bases map to TRBD2. Germline trimming cut 4 bases from V and 8 bases from J; bases unmatched to any gene: 14. CDR1 and CDR2 (germline): SGHTA, FQGNSA. There are 17 residues in the CDR3.

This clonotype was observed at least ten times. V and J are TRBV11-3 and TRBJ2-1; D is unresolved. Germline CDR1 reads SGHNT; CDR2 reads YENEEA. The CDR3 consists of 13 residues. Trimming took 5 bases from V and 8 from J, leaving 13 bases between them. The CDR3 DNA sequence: TGTGCCAGCAGCCCAGAGTGGGGTGATGAGCAGTTCTTC. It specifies CASSPEWGDEQFF.

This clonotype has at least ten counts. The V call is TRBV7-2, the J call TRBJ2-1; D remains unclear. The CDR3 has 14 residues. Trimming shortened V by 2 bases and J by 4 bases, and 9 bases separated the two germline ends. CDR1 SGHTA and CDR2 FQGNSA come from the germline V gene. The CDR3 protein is CASSLTTGYNEQFF. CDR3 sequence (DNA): TGTGCCAGCAGCTTAACAACCGGATACAATGAGCAGTTCTTC.

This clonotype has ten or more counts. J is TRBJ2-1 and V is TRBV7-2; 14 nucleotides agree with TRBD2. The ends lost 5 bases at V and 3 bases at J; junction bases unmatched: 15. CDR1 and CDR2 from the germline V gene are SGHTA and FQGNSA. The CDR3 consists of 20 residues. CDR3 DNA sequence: TGTGCCAGCAGCACACGGACTAGCGGGAGGAGGGGGCGTGTCTACAATGAGCAGTTCTTC. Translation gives CASSTRTSGRRGRVYNEQFF. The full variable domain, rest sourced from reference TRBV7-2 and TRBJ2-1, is GAGVSQSPSNKVTEKGKDVELRCDPISGHTALYWYRQSLGQGLEFLIYFQGNSAPDKSGLPSDRFSAERTGGSVSTLTIQRTQQEDSAVYLCASSTRTSGRRGRVYNEQFFGPGTRLTVL.

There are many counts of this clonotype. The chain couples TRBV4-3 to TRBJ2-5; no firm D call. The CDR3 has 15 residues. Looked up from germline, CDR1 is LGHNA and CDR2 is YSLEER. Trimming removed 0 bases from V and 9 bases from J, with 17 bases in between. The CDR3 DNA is TGCGCCAGCAGCCAAGATTGGCTGACTCCTCGGGCCCAGTACTTC. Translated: CASSQDWLTPRAQYF.

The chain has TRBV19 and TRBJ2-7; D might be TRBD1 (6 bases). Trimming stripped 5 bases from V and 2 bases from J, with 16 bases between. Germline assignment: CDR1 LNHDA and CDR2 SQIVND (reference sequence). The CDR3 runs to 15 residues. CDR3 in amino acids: CASSRKGEATYEQYF. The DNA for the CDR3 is TGTGCCAGTAGTCGAAAGGGGGAAGCCACCTACGAGCAGTACTTC.

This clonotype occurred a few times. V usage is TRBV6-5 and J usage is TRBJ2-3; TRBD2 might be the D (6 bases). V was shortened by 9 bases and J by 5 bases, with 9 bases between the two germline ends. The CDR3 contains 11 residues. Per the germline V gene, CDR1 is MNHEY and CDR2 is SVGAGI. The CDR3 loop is CASRGIDTQYF. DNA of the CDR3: TGTGCCAGTCGGGGGATAGATACGCAGTATTTT.

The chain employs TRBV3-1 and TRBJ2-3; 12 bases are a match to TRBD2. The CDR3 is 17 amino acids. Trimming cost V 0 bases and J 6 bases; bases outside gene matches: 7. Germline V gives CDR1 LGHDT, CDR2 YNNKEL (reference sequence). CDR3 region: CASSQDKASGRADTQYF. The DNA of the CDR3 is TGTGCCAGCAGCCAAGATAAGGCTAGCGGGAGGGCCGATACGCAGTATTTT.

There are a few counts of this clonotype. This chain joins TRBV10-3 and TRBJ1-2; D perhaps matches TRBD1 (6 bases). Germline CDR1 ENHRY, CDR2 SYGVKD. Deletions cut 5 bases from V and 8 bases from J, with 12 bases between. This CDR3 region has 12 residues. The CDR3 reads CAISTGSWGYTF. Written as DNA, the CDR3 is TGTGCCATCAGTACAGGGTCGTGGGGCTACACCTTC.

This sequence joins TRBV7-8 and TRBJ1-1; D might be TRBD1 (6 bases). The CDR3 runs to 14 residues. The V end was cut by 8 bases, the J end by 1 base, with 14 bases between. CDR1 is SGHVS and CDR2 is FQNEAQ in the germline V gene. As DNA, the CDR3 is TGTGCCAGCTTCCCCGCGGGGGCGAACACTGAAGCTTTCTTT. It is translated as CASFPAGANTEAFF. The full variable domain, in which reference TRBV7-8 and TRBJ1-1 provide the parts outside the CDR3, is GAGVSQSPRYKVAKRGQDVALRCDPISGHVSLFWYQQALGQGPEFLTYFQNEAQLDKSGLPSDRFFAERPEGSVSTLKIQRTQQEDSAVYLCASFPAGANTEAFFGQGTRLTVV.

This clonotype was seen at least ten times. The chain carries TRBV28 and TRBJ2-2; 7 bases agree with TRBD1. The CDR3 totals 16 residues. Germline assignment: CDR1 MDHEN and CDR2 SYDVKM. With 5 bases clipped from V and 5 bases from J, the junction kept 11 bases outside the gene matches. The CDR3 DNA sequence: TGTGCCAGCAGTAACGACAGGGAGAGGGAGACCGGGGAGCTGTTTTTT. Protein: CASSNDRERETGELFF.

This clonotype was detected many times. The CDR3 nucleotides read TGTGCCAGCAGCTTAGGCTCAGGGGCGAGCTATGGCTACACCTTC. It codes for CASSLGSGASYGYTF. The chain recombines TRBV7-2 with TRBJ1-2; D is possibly TRBD1 (6 bases). The CDR3 spans 15 residues. Between the trimmed V and J ends, which lost 1 base and 4 bases, there was a span of 13 bases. From germline, CDR1 is SGHTA and CDR2 FQGNSA. Combining the CDR3 with reference TRBV7-2 and TRBJ1-2 gives the whole variable domain GAGVSQSPSNKVTEKGKDVELRCDPISGHTALYWYRQSLGQGLEFLIYFQGNSAPDKSGLPSDRFSAERTGGSVSTLTIQRTQQEDSAVYLCASSLGSGASYGYTFGSGTRLTVV.